This TCR beta chain stems from a study of breast tumors, draining lymph nodes, adjacent tissues (TCRdb year 2016). General notes on the study: The study compared TCR beta repertoires across tumor, adjacent nontumor tissue and axillary lymph nodes from breast cancer patients. The study aimed to assess the relationships and possible T-cell exchange between tumor, surrounding tissue and draining lymph node repertoires in human breast cancer.

CDR1 and CDR2 are read off the germline V gene (reference sequence) as MNHEY and SMNVEV. The CDR3 spans 15 residues, from the cysteine through the phenylalanine. This entry keeps only the CDR3 DNA: 45 bases, framed from base 1. Clipping removes 0 bases from V and 6 bases from J, with 8 as the unmatched junction base count. This clonotype has just a few counts. The target of this receptor is not known. No much larger clonotype is one base removed from it; base qualities were not supplied. Lymph node samples came from the axillary draining lymph nodes of breast cancer patients. Here is what the overall study found, with its caveats: The similarity between tumor and nontumor tissue repertoires was significantly greater in luminal-like breast cancer than in basal-like breast cancer. The conclusion that tumor T cells originate in lymph nodes was framed as consistent with a hypothesis rather than directly demonstrated. T-cell repertoire diversity in tumors was found to be lower than in lymph nodes but higher than in nontumor tissue, and preferential V and J gene usage was observed. The data were considered consistent with most tumor T cells being derived from the lymph node and subsequently expanding within tumor tissue.

Sequencing took place on an Illumina HiSeq 2000. TCR beta chain libraries were generated by multiplex PCR amplification. High-throughput sequencing was used to analyze the amplified TCR beta chain products. The public reads were quality trimmed at Q25 with fastp and then assembled into clones with MiXCR by TCRdb, keeping productive beta chains. Entries are consolidated by CDR3 protein sequence, retaining the most common genes and DNA. The sample data list about 270,000 distinct CDR3 sequences, and under 35% of these were observed just once. 0.85% to 1.2% of the sample is in the top ten clones. Sequencing was done on a sample of axillary lymph node tissue. This receptor chain uses TRBV27 and TRBJ2-7; 7 junctional bases match TRBD2. The TCR comes from a female donor with breast cancer. Some clones in this sample may be carry-over from other donors' samples. CDR3 loop: CASSLSGRGAIEQYF. The DNA reads as follows: TGTGCCAGCAGTTTATCGGGGAGGGGTGCGATCGAGCAGTACTTC.